Reported below is one TCR beta chain. This sample stems from a study of T cells after somatic rescue of genetic block. The V gene lost 5 bases and the J gene lost 2 bases, with 12 bases spanning the gap. CDR1 and CDR2 from the germline V gene are SNHLY and FYNNEI. This CDR3 contains 14 residues. Using immunoSEQ multiplex PCR, the repertoire was profiled, and TCRdb retains in-frame clones only, with some absent. Of 110,000 or so clones in the sample, 75% to 95% were seen once. Specimen: peripheral blood mononuclear cells (PBMCs). The receptor was derived from a young woman. The genes are TRBV2 and TRBJ1-1; D not resolved. CDR3 residues: CASSPRQDNTEAFF. The CDR3 DNA reads as TGTGCCAGCAGTCCTCGGCAGGACAACACTGAAGCTTTCTTT.